This is a list of T cell receptor beta chains from one sample in a study of preoperative IRX-2 immunotherapy in early breast cancer. Data came from immunoSEQ multiplex PCR; TCRdb stores just in-frame clones and leaves some out. Among over 25,000 clones listed, 75% to 90% were seen once. The sequencing here drew on lymph node tissue, taken from a patient treated with IRX-2 immunotherapy. Receptor source: a human donor with breast cancer. Each CDR3 is given with its conserved first and last residue. A D gene is named only where the DNA matches it firmly. Where a row states a size, it is once, few, many or the class of an expanded clone; other rows omit it.

. | TRBJ1-5 | . | 16 | TRBV7-7 | CASSLEGASRYQPQHF | TGTGCCAGCAGCTTAGAGGGAGCCTCCAGGTATCAGCCCCAGCATTTT
. | TRBJ2-5 | . | 14 | TRBV18 | CASSPQGVGETQYF | TGTGCCAGCTCACCACAGGGGGTCGGGGAGACCCAGTACTTC
. | TRBJ2-2 | TRBD2 | 13 | TRBV30 | CALSGRAFGELFF | TGTGCCCTGAGCGGGAGGGCCTTCGGGGAGCTGTTTTTT
. | TRBJ2-3 | . | 19 | TRBV6-4 | CASSSVLVWGSTSTDTQYF | TGTGCCAGCAGTTCCGTCCTTGTGTGGGGTTCGACTAGCACAGATACGCAGTATTTT
. | TRBJ2-3 | . | 15 | TRBV18 | CASSPPGSASMAQYF | TGTGCCAGCTCACCGCCAGGGAGCGCTTCTATGGCGCAGTATTTT
. | TRBJ1-2 | . | 15 | TRBV6-4 | CASSPFSSLTYGYTF | TGTGCCAGCAGCCCCTTCAGTAGTCTCACCTATGGCTACACCTTC
. | TRBJ2-5 | . | 15 | TRBV10-3 | CAISSPDVGQETQYF | TGTGCCATCAGCAGTCCGGACGTAGGCCAAGAGACCCAGTACTTC
. | TRBJ1-5 | . | 13 | TRBV6-8 | CASSYSVGQPQHF | TGTGCCAGCAGTTACAGCGTGGGTCAGCCCCAGCATTTT
. | TRBJ2-3 | . | 13 | TRBV28 | CATGTSSPDTQYF | TGTGCCACCGGGACTTCCTCACCGGATACGCAGTATTTT
. | TRBJ1-2 | . | 14 | TRBV30 | CAWSARPSVYGYTF | TGTGCCTGGAGTGCCAGGCCCTCGGTATATGGCTACACCTTC
. | TRBJ1-5 | TRBD1 | 14 | TRBV25-1 | CASSEWDRVQPQHF | TGTGCCAGCAGTGAATGGGACAGGGTTCAGCCCCAGCATTTT
. | TRBJ1-4 | . | 15 | TRBV12-2 | CASRLAPDSNEKLFF | TGTGCAAGTCGCTTAGCGCCGGACAGTAATGAAAAACTGTTTTTT
. | TRBJ2-5 | . | 15 | TRBV19 | CATSPAGPHQETQYF | TGTGCCACCTCCCCGGCAGGGCCTCACCAAGAGACCCAGTACTTC
. | TRBJ2-1 | . | 14 | TRBV7-5 | CASSLYGGGVEQFF | TGTGCCAGCAGCTTATACGGCGGGGGGGTTGAGCAGTTCTTC
once | TRBJ2-7 | . | 14 | TRBV30 | CAWSPHGSHYEQYF | TGTGCCTGGAGCCCTCATGGCTCACACTACGAGCAGTACTTC
. | TRBJ2-7 | TRBD1 | 12 | TRBV19 | CASGGQGTEQYF | TGTGCCAGTGGGGGACAGGGAACCGAGCAGTACTTC
. | TRBJ2-5 | . | 16 | TRBV6-8 | CASSYPSPSGRETQYF | TGTGCCAGCAGTTACCCCTCCCCGAGCGGGCGGGAGACCCAGTACTTC
. | TRBJ2-1 | . | 14 | TRBV27 | CASSPLWSYNEQFF | TGTGCCAGCAGTCCCCTTTGGTCCTACAATGAGCAGTTCTTC
once | TRBJ2-1 | . | 18 | TRBV8-2 | CASKVLGGLADSYNEQFF | TGTGCCAGCAAAGTTTTAGGGGGACTAGCAGATAGCTACAATGAGCAGTTCTTC
. | TRBJ2-2 | . | 12 | TRBV29-1 | CSVGTGTGELFF | TGCAGCGTTGGAACAGGGACCGGGGAGCTGTTTTTT
once | TRBJ1-5 | TRBD1 | 14 | TRBV11-3 | CASSQQGFYQPQHF | TGTGCCAGCAGCCAACAGGGGTTTTATCAGCCCCAGCATTTT
. | TRBJ1-6 | . | 16 | TRBV19 | CASRLGDSFGYSPLHF | TGTGCCAGTAGGTTAGGCGACAGTTTCGGATATTCACCCCTCCACTTT
. | TRBJ1-2 | . | 14 | TRBV6-8 | CASSYYGHNYGYTF | TGTGCCAGCAGTTACTACGGCCATAACTATGGCTACACCTTC
. | TRBJ2-2 | . | 15 | TRBV19 | CASSNQGLHTGELFF | TGTGCCAGTAGTAACCAGGGACTGCACACCGGGGAGCTGTTTTTT
. | TRBJ2-3 | . | 14 | TRBV19 | CASRTGRNTDTQYF | TGTGCCAGTCGAACAGGCCGCAACACAGATACGCAGTATTTT
. | TRBJ2-1 | . | 14 | TRBV6-7 | CASSYISSYNEQFF | TGTGCCAGCAGTTACATCTCTAGCTACAATGAGCAGTTCTTC
. | TRBJ1-1 | . | 16 | TRBV28 | CASSFLGATMNTEAFF | TGTGCCAGCAGTTTTCTAGGGGCCACAATGAACACTGAAGCTTTCTTT
once | TRBJ2-2 | . | 14 | TRBV28 | CASLDRENTGELFF | TGTGCCAGCCTGGACAGAGAAAACACCGGGGAGCTGTTTTTT